This entry lists 14 T cell receptor beta chains sequenced from one sample in a study of T-cell memory formation after mild COVID-19. MiXCR, applied by TCRdb to the 5' RACE reads, yields one record per CDR3 protein. The sample records about half a million distinct CDR3 sequences, around a sixth being singletons. Sample: PBMCs or a T cell subset sorted from them (not recorded which). The receptors were gathered from an adult woman who had mild COVID-19 (a few samples of this study predate the infection). Cell type and time point are not known.

The genes are TRBV7-9 and TRBJ1-5; 11 nucleotides align to TRBD1. Trimming at V came to 8 bases and at J to 5 bases, leaving 8 bases not matched to a gene. Germline V gene sequence: CDR1 SEHNR, CDR2 FQNEAQ (reference sequence). The CDR3 length is 15 residues. The CDR3 sequence: CASHPGDRGDQPQHF. In DNA form, the CDR3 reads TGTGCCAGCCACCCTGGGGACAGGGGGGATCAGCCCCAGCATTTT.

The chain uses TRBV20-1 and TRBJ1-2; 7 nucleotides line up with TRBD1. The CDR3 length is 12 residues. Germline trimming cut 6 bases from V and 8 bases from J; bases unmatched to any gene: 9. Germline V gives CDR1 DFQATT, CDR2 SNEGSKA (reference sequence). The CDR3 DNA reads as TGCAGTGCAATTACAGGGGTGAACGGCTACACCTTC. Amino acid sequence: CSAITGVNGYTF.

This clonotype has just a few counts. The chain recombines TRBV7-2 with TRBJ2-1; 11 bases map to TRBD1. Germline CDR1 SGHTA, CDR2 FQGNSA. The ends lost 6 bases at V and 7 bases at J; junction bases unmatched: 8. The CDR3 is 15 amino acids. The CDR3 loop is CASRKGQGVMNEQFF. As DNA, the CDR3 is TGTGCCAGCAGGAAGGGACAGGGGGTGATGAATGAGCAGTTCTTC. The entire variable domain, with the rest obtained from reference TRBV7-2 and TRBJ2-1, is as follows: GAGVSQSPSNKVTEKGKDVELRCDPISGHTALYWYRQSLGQGLEFLIYFQGNSAPDKSGLPSDRFSAERTGGSVSTLTIQRTQQEDSAVYLCASRKGQGVMNEQFFGPGTRLTVL.

This clonotype was counted only a few times. This chain joins TRBV9 and TRBJ2-7; D gene uncertain. Deletions cut 0 bases from V and 2 bases from J, with 9 bases between. This CDR3 has 14 residues. Germline CDR1 and CDR2: SGDLS and YYNGEE. The CDR3 nucleotides read TGTGCCAGCAGCGTAGAGTCGGCCGCCTACGAGCAGTACTTC. It encodes CASSVESAAYEQYF. The full variable domain, its missing parts supplied by reference TRBV9 and TRBJ2-7, is DSGVTQTPKHLITATGQRVTLRCSPRSGDLSVYWYQQSLDQGLQFLIQYYNGEERAKGNILERFSAQQFPDLHSELNLSSLELGDSALYFCASSVESAAYEQYFGPGTRLTVT.

This clonotype came up a few times. This chain joins TRBV12-3 or TRBV12-4 and TRBJ1-1; no reliable D call. Trimming cost V 3 bases and J 2 bases, with 13 bases left between them. The CDR3 contains 15 residues. CDR3 nucleotide sequence: TGTGCCAGCAGTTTCGGCCGACGCTTTAACACTGAAGCTTTCTTT. It translates to CASSFGRRFNTEAFF.

This rearrangement joins TRBV6-6 to TRBJ2-2, with D perhaps TRBD1 (6 bases). The germline CDR1 and CDR2 sequences are MNHNY and SVGAGI (reference sequence). The V and J ends lost 8 bases and 8 bases respectively, with 18 bases between them. The CDR3 spans 14 residues. The DNA of the CDR3 is TGTGCCAGCCACAGGGAACCGGGTGGAGGGGAGCTGTTTTTT. Translation: CASHREPGGGELFF.

The chain recombines TRBV2 with TRBJ2-1; 7 positions agree with TRBD1. The junction had 13 bases not matched to a gene; V was cut back by 11 bases and J by 3 bases. Germline-derived CDR1 and CDR2 are SNHLY and FYNNEI. The CDR3 totals 15 residues. CDR3 in DNA: TGTGCCCTAAGTATGGACAGGTTGATCTACAATGAGCAGTTCTTC. Translated, it gives CALSMDRLIYNEQFF.

This clonotype was seen a few times. The chain uses TRBV12-3 or TRBV12-4 and TRBJ2-7, with a possible D match to TRBD1 (6 bases). Deletions cut 5 bases from V and 5 bases from J, with 16 bases between. The CDR3 runs 14 residues. The CDR3, as DNA: TGTGCCAGCAGTGTACAGGGAGATTACAACGAGCAGTACTTC. Residues: CASSVQGDYNEQYF.

The V call is TRBV29-1, the J call TRBJ2-1; D perhaps matches TRBD1 (5 bases). Germline V gives CDR1 SQVTM, CDR2 ANQGSEA. Trimming pared 6 bases from V and 10 bases from J, leaving 19 bases between. This CDR3 contains 13 residues. The CDR3 coding sequence is TGCAGCGTCATACCCCCAGGGTCCAGGGAGCAGTTCTTC. It yields the protein CSVIPPGSREQFF.

This chain uses TRBV5-4 with TRBJ2-5, with 8 bases identical to TRBD2. V lost 0 bases, J lost 3 bases, and 4 bases stayed unmatched. Per the germline V gene, CDR1 is SGHNT and CDR2 is YYREEE (reference sequence). CDR3 length: 15 amino acids. The DNA for the CDR3 is TGTGCCAGCAGCTTGGACGCGGGAGGAGAAGAGACCCAGTACTTC. This sequence encodes CASSLDAGGEETQYF.

This clonotype has at least ten counts. V usage is TRBV20-1 and J usage is TRBJ1-6; perhaps TRBD1 as D (5 bases). This CDR3 contains 21 residues. The germline V gene has CDR1 DFQATT and CDR2 SNEGSKA (reference sequence). The V end was cut by 0 bases, the J end by 4 bases, with 28 bases between. CDR3 coding DNA: TGCAGTGCTAGAGATCGCTTTGGGACCGAGCTCGGGTTTCTGTATAATTCACCCCTCCACTTT. Its protein is CSARDRFGTELGFLYNSPLHF.

This clonotype has more than one count but fewer than ten. This chain joins TRBV12-3 or TRBV12-4 and TRBJ1-2; 8 bases fit TRBD1. This CDR3 contains 15 residues. Trimming took 6 bases from V and 5 from J; bases not matched to a gene: 11. The CDR3 is CASSDRGTGDYGYTF. In DNA, the CDR3 is TGTGCCAGCAGCGACCGAGGGACAGGTGATTATGGCTACACCTTC.

This CDR3 reads CASSADRGYTGELFF. CDR3 DNA sequence: TGCGCCAGCAGCGCCGACAGGGGGTACACCGGGGAGCTGTTTTTT. V gene TRBV5-1 combines with J gene TRBJ2-2; TRBD1 matches 9 bases. The CDR3 covers 15 residues. Per germline, CDR1 SGHRS and CDR2 YFSETQ. Trimming took 4 bases from V and 3 from J; bases not matched to a gene: 4.

V gene TRBV6-5 combines with J gene TRBJ2-3; weak D call: TRBD1 (5 bases). The V and J ends lost 6 bases and 2 bases respectively, with 9 bases between them. Germline CDR1 and CDR2: MNHEY and SVGAGI. CDR3 length: 13 amino acids. The CDR3 DNA follows: TGTGCCAGCAGGGCGACAGACACAGATACGCAGTATTTT. It encodes CASRATDTDTQYF.